Sequencing of this TCR beta chain was carried out in a study of human T cells and chemical hapten exposure (dated by TCRdb to 2020 to 2022). Turning to the overall study: The libraries were sequenced as a pool, and the TCR yield per sample differed mostly because of small variations in library volumes within the pool. The study tracked peripheral blood TCR repertoire changes in vivo during primary and secondary sensitization to the hapten diphenylcyclopropenone (DPC) in alopecia patients. Both TCR alpha and TCR beta chains were sequenced from each blood RNA sample. The research as a whole found: DPC sensitization did not change the number of TCRs with a frequency above 1 in 1000, and there was no evidence of changes in global repertoire structure. Repeated subsampling changed both the strength of the expansion versus patch-test correlation and the threshold at which that correlation became significant.

Library prep was done by 5' RACE. The reads were generated on an Illumina MiSeq. During library preparation, unique molecular identifiers were attached to individual cDNA molecules so that TCRs could be counted quantitatively and reproducibly. The original methods were these. A median of roughly 100,000 TCRs per sample was observed, with a range of about 20,000 to 690,600. V, J and CDR3 annotation of the TCR reads was performed with the Decombinator software suite. Every sample was subsampled to the same number of TCRs (28,000) for the PS versus PT1 abundance plots. Expanded TCRs were defined as absent before sensitization and observed at least eight times at the 2-week time point. TCRdb trimmed the raw reads at Q25, called clones with MiXCR and kept productive beta chains. Rows are combined by CDR3 protein, so each entry shows the most common genes and DNA. These V and J calls rely on TCRdb rather than the paper's analysis. The sample table holds 70,000 to 85,000 distinct CDR3 sequences, of which approximately 15% were seen once. In total, the top ten clones hold approximately 6.3% of the sample.

Total RNA was isolated from unfractionated whole blood collected in Tempus Blood RNA tubes. About five healthy volunteers served as TCR sequencing controls and were bled at day 0, 2 weeks and 6 weeks. Note on this clonotype: What this receptor recognizes is not known. No much larger clone exists at a distance of one base, and base qualities are not known.

Counted from cysteine to phenylalanine, this CDR3 has 13 amino acids. The CDR3 DNA has 39 bases and is translated from base 1. The germline V gene yields MNHEY for CDR1 and SVGAGI for CDR2. The V end gives up 11 bases and the J end 8 bases, leaving 9 bases in the junction not matched to a gene. The V gene is TRBV6-5 and the J gene is TRBJ1-6; 7 of the junction bases match TRBD1. This receptor was obtained from a female donor in good health. CDR3 loop: CAAGGQRDSPLHF. Read as DNA, the sequence is TGTGCCGCAGGGGGTCAGCGGGATTCACCCCTCCACTTT.